The T cell receptor beta chain under discussion was sequenced for a study of blood T cell repertoires in COVID-19. Study at large: Samples came from the United States, Italy and Spain, spanning acute and convalescent COVID-19. Sample material is recorded as cDNA or gDNA derived from T cells, B-cell-depleted T cells, or PBMCs.

How the authors handled the data: Amplification of reference gene primers provided the estimated nucleated cell counts. TCRdb keeps only in-frame clones here, not all; method: immunoSEQ multiplex PCR. For V, J and clone size, that table is used; D and trimming come from the DNA. The repertoire holds approximately 260,000 clones, 79% seen once, with 4% in the top ten. V lost 7 bases to trimming and J lost 13 bases; unmatched junction nucleotides: 13. The CDR3 consists of 14 residues. Germline V lookup: CDR1 MDHEN, CDR2 SYDVKM. The source material was peripheral blood. The chain carries TRBV28 and TRBJ1-6; 7 bases are shared with TRBD1. The TCR was taken from a middle-aged woman with active or convalescent COVID-19. This chain's CDR3 is CASTPGDSGFPLHF. The CDR3, as DNA: TGTGCCAGCACCCCCGGGGACAGCGGTTTTCCCCTCCACTTT.